The 7 T cell receptor beta chains reported below all come from one sample, sequenced in a study of response to subunit inactivated influenza vaccine. TCRdb recomputed calls from the RT-PCR reads with MiXCR, one row per CDR3 protein. The repertoire includes fewer than 400,000 distinct CDR3 sequences, 20% to 25% of them detected once, and more than 8.5% sits in the top ten. Sequencing was performed on PBMCs from blood, taken about 20 months after vaccination. Receptor source: a man between 50 and 75 years old who received an inactivated influenza vaccine.

This clonotype appeared a few times. This chain uses TRBV6-1 with TRBJ2-2; perhaps TRBD1 as D (5 bases). CDR1 and CDR2 from the germline V gene are MNHNS and SASEGT. CDR3 size: 14 residues. V lost 5 bases and J lost 2, with 9 bases in between. The chain's CDR3 is CASSPTENTGELFF. The CDR3 coding sequence is TGTGCCAGCAGTCCGACAGAAAACACCGGGGAGCTGTTTTTT.

This clonotype was observed a handful of times. The chain links TRBV5-4 to TRBJ2-3; D gene unclear. Germline values: CDR1 SGHNT, CDR2 YYREEE (reference sequence). Trimming left V 2 bases short and J 1 base short, with 8 bases between. The CDR3 has 14 amino acids. CDR3 protein: CASSFDGGTDTQYF. DNA of the CDR3: TGTGCCAGCAGCTTCGATGGGGGCACAGATACGCAGTATTTT.

This clonotype was observed a few times. The rearrangement uses TRBV20-1 and TRBJ1-2, with D tentatively TRBD1 (6 bases). Germline CDR1 is DFQATT and CDR2 is SNEGSKA (reference sequence). Trimming shortened V by 5 bases and J by 7 bases, and 17 bases separated the two germline ends. The CDR3 consists of 13 residues. The chain's CDR3 is CSALDSSPSGYTF. For the CDR3, the DNA is TGCAGTGCTTTGGACAGTTCGCCGAGTGGCTACACCTTC.

V usage is TRBV11-3 and J usage is TRBJ2-1; D is ambiguous. Trimming removed 8 bases at V and 0 bases at J, with 14 bases between. Germline V gives CDR1 SGHNT, CDR2 YENEEA. This CDR3 is built from 15 residues. CDR3 in amino acids: CASSLARSSYNEQFF. DNA for the CDR3: TGTGCCAGCTCTCTTGCGCGGAGCTCCTACAATGAGCAGTTCTTC.

The chain employs TRBV6-6 and TRBJ1-1; no clear D gene. From germline, CDR1 is MNHNY and CDR2 SVGAGI (reference sequence). The CDR3 is 13 residues long. Deletions cut 0 bases from V and 7 bases from J, with 9 bases between. The CDR3 sequence is CASSYSRSSEAFF. The CDR3 DNA follows: TGTGCCAGCAGTTACTCGAGGAGTAGTGAAGCTTTCTTT.

This chain connects TRBV15 to TRBJ1-5, with 7 bases matching TRBD1. CDR1 and CDR2 (germline): LNHNV, YYDKDF (reference sequence). J lost 5 bases, V lost 3 bases, and 7 bases had no gene match. CDR3 length: 15 amino acids. The chain's CDR3 is CATSRDDREYQPQHF. In nucleotides, the CDR3 is TGTGCCACCAGCAGGGACGACAGGGAATATCAGCCCCAGCATTTT.

The chain links TRBV19 to TRBJ1-5, with a possible D match to TRBD1 (6 bases). CDR1 is LNHDA, CDR2 SQIVND, per germline (reference sequence). This CDR3 is built from 13 residues. Deletions cut 6 bases from V and 7 bases from J, with 13 bases between. The CDR3 is CASSLRQDQPQHF. The DNA of the CDR3 is TGTGCCAGTAGCTTAAGACAGGACCAGCCCCAGCATTTT.